A selection of T cell receptor beta chains follows, all from one sample in a study of blood T cell repertoires in COVID-19. This table comes from immunoSEQ multiplex PCR, and its TCRdb copy is limited to in-frame clones, with some not included. The sample holds 100,000 or so clones, 81% seen once. The sequenced sample consisted of peripheral blood. Source of these receptors: a man older than 75 with acute or convalescent COVID-19. Each CDR3 is given with its conserved first and last residue. A D gene is named only where the DNA matches it firmly. Clone size is not always given. Where it is, it says once, few, many or a class for expanded clones.

v_call: TRBV18
d_call: .
j_call: TRBJ2-7
clone_size: .
cdr3_aa: CASSLGQTYEQYF
cdr3_nt: TGTGCCAGCTCACTCGGACAGACCTACGAGCAGTACTTC

v_call: TRBV28
d_call: TRBD1
j_call: TRBJ1-1
clone_size: few
cdr3_aa: CASNTFRGPMNTEAFF
cdr3_nt: TGTGCCAGCAATACGTTCAGGGGGCCGATGAACACTGAAGCTTTCTTT

v_call: TRBV11-2
d_call: TRBD1
j_call: TRBJ2-1
clone_size: .
cdr3_aa: CASSLSRGPYNEQFF
cdr3_nt: TGTGCCAGCAGCTTAAGCAGGGGGCCCTACAATGAGCAGTTCTTC

v_call: TRBV19
d_call: TRBD2
j_call: TRBJ2-7
clone_size: .
cdr3_aa: CASSRGGSSSYEQYF
cdr3_nt: TGTGCCAGTAGTCGCGGCGGGAGTAGCTCCTACGAGCAGTACTTC

v_call: TRBV18
d_call: TRBD1
j_call: TRBJ1-2
clone_size: .
cdr3_aa: CASSPRTGGSNYGYTF
cdr3_nt: TGTGCCAGCTCACCTCGGACAGGGGGGAGTAACTATGGCTACACCTTC

v_call: TRBV28
d_call: TRBD1
j_call: TRBJ2-1
clone_size: .
cdr3_aa: CASSSSGTGGGSSYNEQFF
cdr3_nt: TGTGCCAGCAGTTCCTCCGGGACAGGGGGCGGAAGCTCCTACAATGAGCAGTTCTTC

v_call: TRBV9
d_call: .
j_call: TRBJ1-6
clone_size: .
cdr3_aa: CASSVTGNSPLHF
cdr3_nt: TGTGCCAGCAGCGTAACAGGGAATTCACCCCTCCACTTT

v_call: TRBV18
d_call: TRBD1
j_call: TRBJ1-2
clone_size: once
cdr3_aa: CASSPGLPTGSGYTF
cdr3_nt: TGTGCCAGCTCACCAGGTCTTCCGACAGGGAGTGGCTACACCTTC

v_call: TRBV5-1
d_call: .
j_call: TRBJ2-1
clone_size: .
cdr3_aa: CASSSGSLTYNEQFF
cdr3_nt: TGCGCCAGCAGTTCCGGGAGTCTTACCTACAATGAGCAGTTCTTC

v_call: TRBV5-1
d_call: TRBD1
j_call: TRBJ2-7
clone_size: .
cdr3_aa: CASTPNSGTGYEQYF
cdr3_nt: TGCGCCAGCACCCCTAACTCTGGGACAGGCTACGAGCAGTACTTC

v_call: TRBV5-6
d_call: TRBD1
j_call: TRBJ1-1
clone_size: .
cdr3_aa: CASSFTGQGNTEAFF
cdr3_nt: TGTGCCAGCAGCTTCACGGGACAGGGGAACACTGAAGCTTTCTTT

v_call: TRBV9
d_call: .
j_call: TRBJ1-6
clone_size: .
cdr3_aa: CASSVEGGLNSPLHF
cdr3_nt: TGTGCCAGCAGCGTCGAGGGGGGGCTAAACTCACCCCTCCACTTT

v_call: TRBV29-1
d_call: .
j_call: TRBJ1-2
clone_size: .
cdr3_aa: CSVETQLYGYTF
cdr3_nt: TGCAGCGTTGAAACACAGCTCTATGGCTACACCTTC

v_call: TRBV10-3
d_call: TRBD2
j_call: TRBJ2-7
clone_size: few
cdr3_aa: CATRLAGSYEQYF
cdr3_nt: TGTGCCACCAGACTAGCGGGTAGTTACGAGCAGTACTTC

v_call: TRBV6-5
d_call: .
j_call: TRBJ1-5
clone_size: .
cdr3_aa: CATGGEAAGQPQHF
cdr3_nt: TGTGCCACCGGAGGTGAGGCGGCGGGTCAGCCCCAGCATTTT

v_call: TRBV12-5
d_call: TRBD1
j_call: TRBJ2-3
clone_size: .
cdr3_aa: CATLTGANADTQYF
cdr3_nt: TGTGCTACCTTGACAGGGGCTAACGCAGATACGCAGTATTTT

v_call: TRBV28
d_call: TRBD2
j_call: TRBJ2-7
clone_size: .
cdr3_aa: CATCRGDSYEQYF
cdr3_nt: TGTGCCACCTGCCGGGGGGACTCCTACGAGCAGTACTTC

v_call: TRBV30
d_call: .
j_call: TRBJ2-7
clone_size: .
cdr3_aa: CAWRPMGSSFSYEQYF
cdr3_nt: TGTGCCTGGAGGCCCATGGGGTCTAGCTTCTCCTACGAGCAGTACTTC

v_call: TRBV29-1
d_call: TRBD2
j_call: TRBJ2-1
clone_size: .
cdr3_aa: CSVGGLAGNEQFF
cdr3_nt: TGCAGCGTTGGGGGACTAGCGGGAAATGAGCAGTTCTTC

v_call: TRBV10-3
d_call: TRBD1
j_call: TRBJ2-7
clone_size: many
cdr3_aa: CAISESMDRGHEQYF
cdr3_nt: TGTGCCATCAGTGAGTCAATGGACAGGGGCCACGAGCAGTACTTC

v_call: TRBV29-1
d_call: TRBD1
j_call: TRBJ1-4
clone_size: few
cdr3_aa: CSVLTGVGEKLFF
cdr3_nt: TGCAGCGTCCTGACAGGGGTGGGGGAAAAACTGTTTTTT

v_call: TRBV19
d_call: .
j_call: TRBJ1-5
clone_size: .
cdr3_aa: CASSQGMDQPQHF
cdr3_nt: TGTGCCAGTAGCCAGGGGATGGACCAGCCCCAGCATTTT

v_call: TRBV5-4
d_call: .
j_call: TRBJ1-5
clone_size: .
cdr3_aa: CASSFGPNRNQPQHF
cdr3_nt: TGTGCCAGCAGCTTTGGGCCAAACAGGAATCAGCCCCAGCATTTT

v_call: TRBV6-4
d_call: TRBD2
j_call: TRBJ2-1
clone_size: .
cdr3_aa: CASSEGLALEQFF
cdr3_nt: TGTGCCAGCAGTGAGGGACTAGCCCTTGAGCAGTTCTTC

v_call: TRBV7-9
d_call: .
j_call: TRBJ1-2
clone_size: .
cdr3_aa: CASSFGGAVDYGYTF
cdr3_nt: TGTGCCAGCAGCTTTGGAGGGGCAGTGGACTATGGCTACACCTTC

v_call: TRBV9
d_call: .
j_call: TRBJ1-3
clone_size: few
cdr3_aa: CASSSRQVFAGNTIYF
cdr3_nt: TGTGCCAGCAGCTCCCGACAGGTTTTCGCTGGAAACACCATATATTTT

v_call: TRBV7-9
d_call: TRBD2
j_call: TRBJ2-1
clone_size: .
cdr3_aa: CASSQNRGAGKYNEQFF
cdr3_nt: TGTGCCAGCAGCCAGAATAGGGGAGCGGGAAAGTACAATGAGCAGTTCTTC

v_call: TRBV29-1
d_call: .
j_call: TRBJ1-1
clone_size: .
cdr3_aa: CSVGGQMNTEAFF
cdr3_nt: TGCAGCGTTGGTGGGCAGATGAACACTGAAGCTTTCTTT

v_call: TRBV30
d_call: TRBD1
j_call: TRBJ1-2
clone_size: few
cdr3_aa: CAWTGDSYGYTF
cdr3_nt: TGTGCCTGGACAGGGGACAGCTATGGCTACACCTTC

v_call: TRBV14
d_call: TRBD1
j_call: TRBJ2-2
clone_size: .
cdr3_aa: CASSQGQGFYTGELFF
cdr3_nt: TGTGCCAGCAGCCAAGGACAGGGTTTTTACACCGGGGAGCTGTTTTTT

v_call: TRBV5-1
d_call: TRBD2
j_call: TRBJ2-1
clone_size: .
cdr3_aa: CASSSGLAVSSYNEQFF
cdr3_nt: TGCGCCAGCAGCTCGGGACTAGCGGTGAGCTCCTACAATGAGCAGTTCTTC

v_call: TRBV30
d_call: .
j_call: TRBJ2-3
clone_size: once
cdr3_aa: CAWGTTDTQYF
cdr3_nt: TGTGCCTGGGGGACTACAGATACGCAGTATTTT

v_call: TRBV28
d_call: TRBD1
j_call: TRBJ1-4
clone_size: .
cdr3_aa: CASSLLLGTGTGGSNEKLFF
cdr3_nt: TGTGCCAGCAGTCTCTTGCTAGGGACAGGGACAGGGGGGTCTAATGAAAAACTGTTTTTT

v_call: TRBV10-2
d_call: TRBD1
j_call: TRBJ2-6
clone_size: .
cdr3_aa: CASSQGAPSGANVLTF
cdr3_nt: TGCGCCAGCAGTCAGGGGGCACCCTCTGGGGCCAACGTCCTGACTTTC

v_call: TRBV30
d_call: TRBD2
j_call: TRBJ2-3
clone_size: .
cdr3_aa: CAWGPGTSDTDTQYF
cdr3_nt: TGTGCCTGGGGGCCCGGGACTAGCGACACAGATACGCAGTATTTT

v_call: TRBV5-1
d_call: TRBD2
j_call: TRBJ2-7
clone_size: .
cdr3_aa: CASSKIAGGSSYEQYF
cdr3_nt: TGCGCCAGCAGCAAAATAGCGGGAGGTAGCTCCTACGAGCAGTACTTC

v_call: TRBV7-2
d_call: .
j_call: TRBJ1-1
clone_size: .
cdr3_aa: CASSLMATAEAFF
cdr3_nt: TGTGCCAGCAGCTTAATGGCGACAGCGGAAGCTTTCTTT

v_call: TRBV9
d_call: TRBD1
j_call: TRBJ1-3
clone_size: .
cdr3_aa: CASSVDSGGSGNTIYF
cdr3_nt: TGTGCCAGCAGCGTAGATTCAGGGGGCTCTGGAAACACCATATATTTT

v_call: TRBV5-1
d_call: .
j_call: TRBJ1-6
clone_size: .
cdr3_aa: CASSLDSSYNSPLHF
cdr3_nt: TGCGCCAGCAGCTTAGATAGCTCCTATAATTCACCCCTCCACTTT

v_call: TRBV7-9
d_call: .
j_call: TRBJ1-6
clone_size: .
cdr3_aa: CASSLGSSYNSPLHF
cdr3_nt: TGTGCCAGCAGCTTAGGTAGCTCCTATAATTCACCCCTCCACTTT

v_call: TRBV7-2
d_call: .
j_call: TRBJ2-7
clone_size: .
cdr3_aa: CASSLGVASVAYEQYF
cdr3_nt: TGTGCCAGCAGCTTAGGGGTGGCTAGCGTGGCCTACGAGCAGTACTTC

v_call: TRBV6-5
d_call: TRBD1
j_call: TRBJ2-1
clone_size: .
cdr3_aa: CASMRQGADEQFF
cdr3_nt: TGTGCCAGCATGAGACAGGGGGCCGATGAGCAGTTCTTC

v_call: TRBV19
d_call: TRBD1
j_call: TRBJ1-6
clone_size: .
cdr3_aa: CASTPGGTGKYSPLHF
cdr3_nt: TGTGCCAGTACCCCTGGCGGGACAGGGAAGTACTCACCCCTCCACTTT

v_call: TRBV5-1
d_call: .
j_call: TRBJ2-7
clone_size: .
cdr3_aa: CASSPPETTVREQYF
cdr3_nt: TGCGCCAGCAGCCCGCCGGAGACTACTGTACGTGAGCAGTACTTC

v_call: TRBV5-1
d_call: TRBD1
j_call: TRBJ1-4
clone_size: once
cdr3_aa: CASSLGTGQFEKLFF
cdr3_nt: TGCGCCAGCAGCTTGGGGACAGGACAATTTGAAAAACTGTTTTTT

v_call: TRBV18
d_call: .
j_call: TRBJ1-5
clone_size: .
cdr3_aa: CASSPQGNQPQHF
cdr3_nt: TGTGCCAGCTCACCTCAGGGGAATCAGCCCCAGCATTTT